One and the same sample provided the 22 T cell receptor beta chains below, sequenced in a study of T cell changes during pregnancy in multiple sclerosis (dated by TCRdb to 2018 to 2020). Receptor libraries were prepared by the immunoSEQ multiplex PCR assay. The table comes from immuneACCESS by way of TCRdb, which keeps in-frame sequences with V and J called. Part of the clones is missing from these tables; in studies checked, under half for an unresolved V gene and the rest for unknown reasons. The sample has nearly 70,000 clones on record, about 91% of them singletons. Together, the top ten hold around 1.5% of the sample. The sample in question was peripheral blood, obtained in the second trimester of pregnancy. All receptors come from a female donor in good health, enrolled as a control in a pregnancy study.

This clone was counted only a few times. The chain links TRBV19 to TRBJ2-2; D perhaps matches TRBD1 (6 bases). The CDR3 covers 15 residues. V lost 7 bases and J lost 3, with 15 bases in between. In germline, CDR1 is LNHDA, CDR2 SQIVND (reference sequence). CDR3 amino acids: CASKSPGADTGELFF. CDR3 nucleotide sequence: TGTGCCAGTAAATCTCCAGGGGCGGACACCGGGGAGCTGTTTTTT.

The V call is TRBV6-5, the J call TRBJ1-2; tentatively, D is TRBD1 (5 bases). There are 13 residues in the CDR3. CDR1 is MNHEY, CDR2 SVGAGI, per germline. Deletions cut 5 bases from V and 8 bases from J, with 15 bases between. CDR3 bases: TGTGCCAGCAGTCCGGGACTCGATCGGGGCTACACCTTC. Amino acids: CASSPGLDRGYTF.

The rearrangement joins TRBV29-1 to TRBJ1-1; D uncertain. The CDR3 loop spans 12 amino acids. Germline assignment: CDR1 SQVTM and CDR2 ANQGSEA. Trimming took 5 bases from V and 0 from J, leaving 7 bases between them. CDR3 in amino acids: CSVSPVNTEAFF. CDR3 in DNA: TGCAGCGTTTCCCCCGTGAACACTGAAGCTTTCTTT.

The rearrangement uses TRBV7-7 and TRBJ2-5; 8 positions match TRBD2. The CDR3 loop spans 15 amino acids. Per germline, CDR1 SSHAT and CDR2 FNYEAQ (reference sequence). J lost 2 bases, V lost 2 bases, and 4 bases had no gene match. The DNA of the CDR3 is TGTGCCAGCAGCTTACTCGGGGGGGAGCAAGAGACCCAGTACTTC. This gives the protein CASSLLGGEQETQYF.

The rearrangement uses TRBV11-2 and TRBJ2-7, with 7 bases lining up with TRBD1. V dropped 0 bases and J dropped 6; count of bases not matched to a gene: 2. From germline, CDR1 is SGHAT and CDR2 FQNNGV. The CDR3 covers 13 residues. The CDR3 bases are TGTGCCAGCAGCTTAGACCGACAGGGCGAGCAGTACTTC. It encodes CASSLDRQGEQYF.

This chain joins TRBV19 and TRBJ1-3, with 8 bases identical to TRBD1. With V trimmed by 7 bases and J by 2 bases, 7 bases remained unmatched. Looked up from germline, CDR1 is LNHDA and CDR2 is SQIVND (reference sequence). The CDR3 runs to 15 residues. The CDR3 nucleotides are TGTGCCAGTATCCTAACAGGGGGGCCTGGAAACACCATATATTTT. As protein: CASILTGGPGNTIYF.

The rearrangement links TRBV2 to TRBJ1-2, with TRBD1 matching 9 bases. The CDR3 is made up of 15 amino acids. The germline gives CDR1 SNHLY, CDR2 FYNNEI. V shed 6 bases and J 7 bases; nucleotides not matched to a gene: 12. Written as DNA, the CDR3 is TGTGCCAGCAGAGCGGACAGGGGCGCGGGGTTTGGCTACACCTTC. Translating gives CASRADRGAGFGYTF.

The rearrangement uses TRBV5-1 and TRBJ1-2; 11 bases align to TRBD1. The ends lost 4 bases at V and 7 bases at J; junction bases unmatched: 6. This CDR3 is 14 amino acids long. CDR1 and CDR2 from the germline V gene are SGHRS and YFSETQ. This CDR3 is CASSPDRGQGGYTF. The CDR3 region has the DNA TGCGCCAGCAGCCCGGACAGGGGGCAGGGTGGCTACACCTTC.

The CDR3 DNA follows: TGTGCCAGCAGACACGACAGGGGCGAGCAGTACTTC. Translation: CASRHDRGEQYF. The chain recombines TRBV5-4 with TRBJ2-7; 8 bases line up with TRBD1. From germline, CDR1 is SGHNT and CDR2 YYREEE (reference sequence). V was pared by 5 bases and J by 6 bases, with 4 bases of the junction left unmatched. This CDR3 spans 12 amino acids. Full variable domain (outside the CDR3, taken from reference TRBV5-4 and TRBJ2-7): ETGVTQSPTHLIKTRGQQVTLRCSSQSGHNTVSWYQQALGQGPQFIFQYYREEENGRGNFPPRFSGLQFPNYSSELNVNALELDDSALYLCASRHDRGEQYFGPGTRLTVT.

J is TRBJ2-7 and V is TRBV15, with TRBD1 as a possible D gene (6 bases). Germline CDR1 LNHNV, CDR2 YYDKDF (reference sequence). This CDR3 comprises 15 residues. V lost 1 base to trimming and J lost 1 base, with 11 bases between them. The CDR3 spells CATSRGTAISYEQYF. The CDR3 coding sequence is TGTGCCACCAGCAGAGGGACAGCCATATCCTACGAGCAGTACTTC.

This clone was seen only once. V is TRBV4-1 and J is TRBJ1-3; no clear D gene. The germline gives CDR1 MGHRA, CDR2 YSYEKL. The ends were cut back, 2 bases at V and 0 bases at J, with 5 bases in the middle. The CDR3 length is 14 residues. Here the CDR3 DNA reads TGCGCCAGCAGCCAACCAGACTCTGGAAACACCATATATTTT. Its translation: CASSQPDSGNTIYF.

The CDR3 bases are TGTGCCAGCAGCTTAAAAAGGACAGGGACACCTCGCGATGAGCAGTTCTTC. Translated, it gives CASSLKRTGTPRDEQFF. V usage is TRBV7-2 and J usage is TRBJ2-1; 8 bases are shared with TRBD1. The junction had 14 bases not matched to a gene; V was cut back by 2 bases and J by 8 bases. Germline V gene lookup returns CDR1 SGHTA and CDR2 FQGNSA. This CDR3 spans 17 amino acids.

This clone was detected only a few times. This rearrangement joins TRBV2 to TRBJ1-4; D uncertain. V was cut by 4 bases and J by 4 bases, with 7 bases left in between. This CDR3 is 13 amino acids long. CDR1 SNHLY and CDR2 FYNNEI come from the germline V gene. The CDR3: CASSGALNEKLFF. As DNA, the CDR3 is TGTGCCAGCAGTGGGGCTCTTAATGAAAAACTGTTTTTT.

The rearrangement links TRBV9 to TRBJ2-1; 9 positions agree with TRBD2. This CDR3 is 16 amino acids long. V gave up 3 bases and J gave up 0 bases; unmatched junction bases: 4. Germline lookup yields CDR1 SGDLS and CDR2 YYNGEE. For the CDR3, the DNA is TGTGCCAGCAGCGAAATAGCGGGAGCCTCCTACAATGAGCAGTTCTTC. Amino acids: CASSEIAGASYNEQFF.

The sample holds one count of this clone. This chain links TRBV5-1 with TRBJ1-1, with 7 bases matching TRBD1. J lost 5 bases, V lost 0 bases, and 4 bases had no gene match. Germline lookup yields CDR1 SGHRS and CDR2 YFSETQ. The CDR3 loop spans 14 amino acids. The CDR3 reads CASSLDRGRTEAFF. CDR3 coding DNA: TGCGCCAGCAGCTTGGACAGGGGCCGAACTGAAGCTTTCTTT.

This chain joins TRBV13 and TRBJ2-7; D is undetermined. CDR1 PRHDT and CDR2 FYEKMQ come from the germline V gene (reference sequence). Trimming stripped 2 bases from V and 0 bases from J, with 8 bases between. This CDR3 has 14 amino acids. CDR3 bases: TGTGCCAGCAGCTTACAGACACCCTCCTACGAGCAGTACTTC. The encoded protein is CASSLQTPSYEQYF. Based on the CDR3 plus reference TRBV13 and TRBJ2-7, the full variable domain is AAGVIQSPRHLIKEKRETATLKCYPIPRHDTVYWYQQGPGQDPQFLISFYEKMQSDKGSIPDRFSAQQFSDYHSELNMSSLELGDSALYFCASSLQTPSYEQYFGPGTRLTVT.

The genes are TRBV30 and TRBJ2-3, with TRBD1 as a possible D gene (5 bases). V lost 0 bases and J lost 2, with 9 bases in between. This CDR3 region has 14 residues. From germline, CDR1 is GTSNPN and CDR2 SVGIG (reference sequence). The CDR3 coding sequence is TGTGCCTGGAGTGTTTTAGGGGACACAGATACGCAGTATTTT. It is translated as CAWSVLGDTDTQYF.

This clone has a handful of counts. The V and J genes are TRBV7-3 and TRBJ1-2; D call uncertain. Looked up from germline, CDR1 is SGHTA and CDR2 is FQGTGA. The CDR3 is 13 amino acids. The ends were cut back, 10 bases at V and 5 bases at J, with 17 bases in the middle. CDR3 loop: CATPRVAGYGYTF. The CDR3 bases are TGTGCCACGCCACGGGTAGCCGGGTATGGCTACACCTTC.

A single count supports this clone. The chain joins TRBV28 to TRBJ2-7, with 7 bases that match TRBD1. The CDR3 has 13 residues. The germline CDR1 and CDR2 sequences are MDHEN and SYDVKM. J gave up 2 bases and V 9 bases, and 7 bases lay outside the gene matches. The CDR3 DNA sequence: TGTGCCAGTCAATACAGGGGACCCTACGAGCAGTACTTC. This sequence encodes CASQYRGPYEQYF.

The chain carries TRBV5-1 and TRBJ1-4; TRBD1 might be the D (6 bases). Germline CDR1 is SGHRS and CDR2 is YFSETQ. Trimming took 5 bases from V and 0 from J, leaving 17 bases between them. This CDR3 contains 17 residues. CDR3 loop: CASRQGTSGATNEKLFF. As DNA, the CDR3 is TGCGCCAGCAGACAGGGTACGTCGGGTGCAACTAATGAAAAACTGTTTTTT.

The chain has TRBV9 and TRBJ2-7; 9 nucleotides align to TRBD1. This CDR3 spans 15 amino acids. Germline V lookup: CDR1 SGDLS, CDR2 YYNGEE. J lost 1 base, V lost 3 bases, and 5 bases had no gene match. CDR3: CASSATGGPSYEQYF. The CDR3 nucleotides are TGTGCCAGCAGCGCGACAGGGGGGCCGTCCTACGAGCAGTACTTC. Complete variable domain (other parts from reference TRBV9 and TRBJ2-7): DSGVTQTPKHLITATGQRVTLRCSPRSGDLSVYWYQQSLDQGLQFLIQYYNGEERAKGNILERFSAQQFPDLHSELNLSSLELGDSALYFCASSATGGPSYEQYFGPGTRLTVT.

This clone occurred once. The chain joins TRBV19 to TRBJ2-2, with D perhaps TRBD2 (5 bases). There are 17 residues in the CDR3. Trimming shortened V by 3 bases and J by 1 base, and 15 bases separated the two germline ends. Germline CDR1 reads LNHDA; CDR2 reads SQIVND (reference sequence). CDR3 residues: CASSIGRAAENTGELFF. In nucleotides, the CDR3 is TGTGCCAGTAGTATTGGCAGAGCAGCGGAGAACACCGGGGAGCTGTTTTTT.